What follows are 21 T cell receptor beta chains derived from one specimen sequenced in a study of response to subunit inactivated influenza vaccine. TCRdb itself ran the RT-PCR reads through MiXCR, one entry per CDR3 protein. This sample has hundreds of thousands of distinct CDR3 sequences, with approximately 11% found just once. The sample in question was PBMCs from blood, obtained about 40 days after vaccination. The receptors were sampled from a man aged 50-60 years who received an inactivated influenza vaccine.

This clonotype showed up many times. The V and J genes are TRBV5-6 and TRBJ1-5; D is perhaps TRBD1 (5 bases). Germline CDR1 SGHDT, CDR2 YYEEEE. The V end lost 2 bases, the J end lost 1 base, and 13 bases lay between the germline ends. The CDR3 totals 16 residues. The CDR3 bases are TGTGCCAGCAGCTTCTCGCAGGGAGGCAGCAATCAGCCCCAGCATTTT. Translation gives CASSFSQGGSNQPQHF.

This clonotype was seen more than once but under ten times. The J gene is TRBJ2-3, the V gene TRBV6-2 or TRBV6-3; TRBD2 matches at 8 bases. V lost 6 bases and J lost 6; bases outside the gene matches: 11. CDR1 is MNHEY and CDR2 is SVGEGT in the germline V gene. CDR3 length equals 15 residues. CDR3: CASRNRGGPRDTQYF. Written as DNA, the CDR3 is TGTGCCAGCAGAAACCGCGGGGGGCCAAGGGATACGCAGTATTTT.

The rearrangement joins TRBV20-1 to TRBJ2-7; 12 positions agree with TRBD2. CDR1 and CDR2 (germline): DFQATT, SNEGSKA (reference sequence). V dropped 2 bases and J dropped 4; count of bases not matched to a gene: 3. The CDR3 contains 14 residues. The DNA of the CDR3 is TGCAGTGCTAGACCCGGACTAGCGGGGTACGAGCAGTACTTC. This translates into CSARPGLAGYEQYF.

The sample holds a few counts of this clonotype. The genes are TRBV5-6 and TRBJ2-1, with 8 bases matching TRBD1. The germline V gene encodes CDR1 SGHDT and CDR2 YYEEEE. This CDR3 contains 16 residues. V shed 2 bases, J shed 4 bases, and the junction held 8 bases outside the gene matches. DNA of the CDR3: TGTGCCAGCAGCTTAGGACCGGGACAGGTATACAATGAGCAGTTCTTC. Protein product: CASSLGPGQVYNEQFF.

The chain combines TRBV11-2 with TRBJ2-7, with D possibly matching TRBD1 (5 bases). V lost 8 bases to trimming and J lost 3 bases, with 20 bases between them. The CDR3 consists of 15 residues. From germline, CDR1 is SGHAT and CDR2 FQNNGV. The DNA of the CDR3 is TGTGCCAGCGGGGCCTCTTTTGGTTTGATCTACGAGCAGTACTTC. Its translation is CASGASFGLIYEQYF.

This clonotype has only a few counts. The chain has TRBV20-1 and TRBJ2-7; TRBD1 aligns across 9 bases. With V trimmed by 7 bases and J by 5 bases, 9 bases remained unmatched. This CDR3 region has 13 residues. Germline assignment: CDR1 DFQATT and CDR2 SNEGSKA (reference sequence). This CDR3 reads CSVGQGLYNEQYF. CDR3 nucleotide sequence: TGCAGTGTTGGACAGGGGCTGTACAACGAGCAGTACTTC.

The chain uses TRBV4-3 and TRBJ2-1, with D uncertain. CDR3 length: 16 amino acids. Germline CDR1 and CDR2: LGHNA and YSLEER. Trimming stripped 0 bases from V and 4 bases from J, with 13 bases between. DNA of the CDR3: TGCGCCAGCAGCCAAGACATCAGTGGATTATACAATGAGCAGTTCTTC. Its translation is CASSQDISGLYNEQFF.

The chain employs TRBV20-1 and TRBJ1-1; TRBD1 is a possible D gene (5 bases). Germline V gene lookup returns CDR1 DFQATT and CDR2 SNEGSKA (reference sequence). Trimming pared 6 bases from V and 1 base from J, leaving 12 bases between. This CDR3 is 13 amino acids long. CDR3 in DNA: TGCAGTGCCCCCGCCGGGGCGAACACTGAAGCTTTCTTT. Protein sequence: CSAPAGANTEAFF.

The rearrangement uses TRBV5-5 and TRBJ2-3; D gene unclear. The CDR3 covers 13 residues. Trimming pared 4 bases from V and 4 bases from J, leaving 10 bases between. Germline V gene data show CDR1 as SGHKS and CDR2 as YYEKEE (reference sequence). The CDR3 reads CASSLSFSDTQYF. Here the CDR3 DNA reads TGTGCCAGCAGCCTGTCGTTTTCAGATACGCAGTATTTT.

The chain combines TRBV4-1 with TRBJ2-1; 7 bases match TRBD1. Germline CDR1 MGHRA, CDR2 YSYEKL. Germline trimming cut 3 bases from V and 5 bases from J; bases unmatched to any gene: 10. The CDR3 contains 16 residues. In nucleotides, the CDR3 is TGCGCCAGCAGCCACCGAACAGGGGATAGGGACAATGAGCAGTTCTTC. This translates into CASSHRTGDRDNEQFF.

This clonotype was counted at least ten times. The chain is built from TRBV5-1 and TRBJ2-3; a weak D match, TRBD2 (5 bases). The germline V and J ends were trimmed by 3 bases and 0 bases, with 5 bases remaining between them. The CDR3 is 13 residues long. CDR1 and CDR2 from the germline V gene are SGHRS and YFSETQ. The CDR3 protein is CASSWESTDTQYF. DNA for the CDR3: TGCGCCAGCAGCTGGGAGAGCACAGATACGCAGTATTTT. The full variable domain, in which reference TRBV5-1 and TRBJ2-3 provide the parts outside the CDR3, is KAGVTQTPRYLIKTRGQQVTLSCSPISGHRSVSWYQQTPGQGLQFLFEYFSETQRNKGNFPGRFSGRQFSNSRSEMNVSTLELGDSALYLCASSWESTDTQYFGPGTRLTVL.

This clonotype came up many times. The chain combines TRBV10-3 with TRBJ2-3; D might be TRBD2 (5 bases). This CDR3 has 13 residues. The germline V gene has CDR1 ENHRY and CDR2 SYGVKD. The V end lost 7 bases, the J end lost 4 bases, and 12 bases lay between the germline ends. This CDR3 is CAITPAVADTQYF. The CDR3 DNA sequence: TGTGCCATCACGCCAGCGGTAGCAGATACGCAGTATTTT.

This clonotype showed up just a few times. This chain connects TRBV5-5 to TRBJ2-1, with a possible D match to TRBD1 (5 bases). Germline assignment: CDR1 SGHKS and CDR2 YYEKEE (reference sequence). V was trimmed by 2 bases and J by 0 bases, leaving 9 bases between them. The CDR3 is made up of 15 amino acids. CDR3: CASSFDGASYNEQFF. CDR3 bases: TGTGCCAGCAGCTTTGATGGGGCCTCCTACAATGAGCAGTTCTTC.

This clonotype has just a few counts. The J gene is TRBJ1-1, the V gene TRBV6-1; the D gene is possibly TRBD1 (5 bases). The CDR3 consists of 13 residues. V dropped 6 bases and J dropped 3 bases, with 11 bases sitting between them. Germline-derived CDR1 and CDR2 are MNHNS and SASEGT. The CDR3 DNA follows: TGTGCCAGCAGAACGACAGTTGACACTGAAGCTTTCTTT. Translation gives CASRTTVDTEAFF.

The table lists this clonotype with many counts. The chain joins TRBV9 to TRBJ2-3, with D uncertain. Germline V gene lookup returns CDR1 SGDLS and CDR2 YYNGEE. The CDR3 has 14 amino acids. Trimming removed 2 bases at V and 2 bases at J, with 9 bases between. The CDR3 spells CASSVASATDTQYF. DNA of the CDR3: TGTGCCAGCAGCGTGGCCAGCGCCACAGATACGCAGTATTTT.

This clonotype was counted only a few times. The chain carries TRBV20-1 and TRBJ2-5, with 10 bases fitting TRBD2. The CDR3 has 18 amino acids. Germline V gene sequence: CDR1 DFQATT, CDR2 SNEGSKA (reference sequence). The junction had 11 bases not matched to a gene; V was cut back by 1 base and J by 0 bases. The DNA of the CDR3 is TGCAGTGCTAGAGTTGTTCTAGCGGGGGTAAAGTACCAAGAGACCCAGTACTTC. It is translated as CSARVVLAGVKYQETQYF.

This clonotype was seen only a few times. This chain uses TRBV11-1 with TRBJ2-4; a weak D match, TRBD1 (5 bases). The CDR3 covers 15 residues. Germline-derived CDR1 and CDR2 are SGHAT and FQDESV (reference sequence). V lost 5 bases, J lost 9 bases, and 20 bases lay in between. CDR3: CASSGKSPGLAIQYF. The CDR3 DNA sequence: TGTGCCAGCAGCGGAAAGAGTCCAGGGTTGGCCATTCAGTACTTC.

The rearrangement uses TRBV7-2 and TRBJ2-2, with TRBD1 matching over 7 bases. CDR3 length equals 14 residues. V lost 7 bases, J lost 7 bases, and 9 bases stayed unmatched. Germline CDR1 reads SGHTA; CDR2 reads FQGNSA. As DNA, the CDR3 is TGTGCCAGCACGGGACAGAGGACCAGCGGGGAGCTGTTTTTT. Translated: CASTGQRTSGELFF. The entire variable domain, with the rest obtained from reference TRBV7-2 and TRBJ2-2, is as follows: GAGVSQSPSNKVTEKGKDVELRCDPISGHTALYWYRQSLGQGLEFLIYFQGNSAPDKSGLPSDRFSAERTGGSVSTLTIQRTQQEDSAVYLCASTGQRTSGELFFGEGSRLTVL.

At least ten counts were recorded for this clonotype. In DNA form, the CDR3 reads TGTGCCAGCAGCTCACTTTATTTTTCCCCCGACTATGGCTACACCTTC. It translates to CASSSLYFSPDYGYTF. The rearrangement links TRBV7-9 to TRBJ1-2; no reliable D call. Germline CDR1 and CDR2: SEHNR and FQNEAQ (reference sequence). The CDR3 has 16 amino acids. Between the trimmed V and J ends, which lost 4 bases and 3 bases, there was a span of 18 bases. The complete variable domain, with remaining parts taken from reference TRBV7-9 and TRBJ1-2, reads DTGVSQNPRHKITKRGQNVTFRCDPISEHNRLYWYRQTLGQGPEFLTYFQNEAQLEKSRLLSDRFSAERPKGSFSTLEIQRTEQGDSAMYLCASSSLYFSPDYGYTFGSGTRLTVV.

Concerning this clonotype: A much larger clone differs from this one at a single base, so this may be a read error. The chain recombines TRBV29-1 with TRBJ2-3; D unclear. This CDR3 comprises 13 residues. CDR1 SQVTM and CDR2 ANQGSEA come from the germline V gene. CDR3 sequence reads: CGVASLLTDTQYF. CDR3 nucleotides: TGCGGCGTCGCGTCGTTGCTCACAGATACGCAGTATTTT.

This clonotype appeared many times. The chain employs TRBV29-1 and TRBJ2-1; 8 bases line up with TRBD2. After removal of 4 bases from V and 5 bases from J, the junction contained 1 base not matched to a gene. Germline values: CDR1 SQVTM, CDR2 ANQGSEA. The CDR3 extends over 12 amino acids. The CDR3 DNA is TGCAGCGTTGGGCGGGAGGACAATGAGCAGTTCTTC. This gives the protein CSVGREDNEQFF.